Listed below are T cell receptor beta chains from one sample, sequenced in a study of blood T cell repertoires in COVID-19. Repertoires were generated with immunoSEQ multiplex PCR, while TCRdb's copy carries only in-frame clones and drops some. The sample yields almost 400,000 clones, 70% to 90% seen once. Material: peripheral blood. All receptors come from a woman in her fifties or sixties with COVID-19, enrolled during active disease. Both conserved end residues are part of each CDR3. Each record gives: D gene, V gene, J gene, clone size, CDR3 DNA, CDR3 protein. A D gene is named only where the DNA matches it firmly. Only part of the rows carry a size: once, few, many, or a class if the clone is expanded.

d_call: .
v_call: TRBV30
j_call: TRBJ2-1
clone_size: .
cdr3_nt: TGTGCCTGGAGTGTACTCGGGGGCAATGAGCAGTTCTTC
cdr3_aa: CAWSVLGGNEQFF

d_call: .
v_call: TRBV4-1
j_call: TRBJ2-1
clone_size: .
cdr3_nt: TGCGCCAGCAGCCAAGAAAGGGACAGCGGGCGCAATGAGCAGTTCTTC
cdr3_aa: CASSQERDSGRNEQFF

d_call: .
v_call: TRBV5-1
j_call: TRBJ1-1
clone_size: .
cdr3_nt: TGCGCCAGCAGCTCCCCCGACACCAACACTGAAGCTTTCTTT
cdr3_aa: CASSSPDTNTEAFF

d_call: TRBD2
v_call: TRBV7-3
j_call: TRBJ2-1
clone_size: once
cdr3_nt: TGTGCCAGCAGCTTGCGGGGGGGACGCAATGAGCAGTTCTTC
cdr3_aa: CASSLRGGRNEQFF

d_call: TRBD1
v_call: TRBV29-1
j_call: TRBJ1-6
clone_size: .
cdr3_nt: TGCAGCGTTAGGACAGGGTTTAATTCACCCCTCCACTTT
cdr3_aa: CSVRTGFNSPLHF

d_call: .
v_call: TRBV7-2
j_call: TRBJ1-1
clone_size: .
cdr3_nt: TGTGCCAGCAGCTTAGCTGAGGAGATGCCGAACACTGAAGCTTTCTTT
cdr3_aa: CASSLAEEMPNTEAFF

d_call: TRBD1
v_call: TRBV6-6
j_call: TRBJ1-5
clone_size: .
cdr3_nt: TGTGCCAGCAGTCAACAGGGGCCAAATCAGCCCCAGCATTTT
cdr3_aa: CASSQQGPNQPQHF

d_call: TRBD2
v_call: TRBV5-1
j_call: TRBJ2-2
clone_size: .
cdr3_nt: TGCGCCAGCAGCTTTAGTGTAGCGGGGAACACCGGGGAGCTGTTTTTT
cdr3_aa: CASSFSVAGNTGELFF

d_call: TRBD1
v_call: TRBV7-3
j_call: TRBJ1-1
clone_size: few
cdr3_nt: TGTGCCAGCAGCTCACAGGGGGTGGGGGCCCTACCTCACACTGAAGCTTTCTTT
cdr3_aa: CASSSQGVGALPHTEAFF

d_call: TRBD1
v_call: TRBV7-6
j_call: TRBJ2-7
clone_size: .
cdr3_nt: TGTGCCAGCAGCTTAGAAAGGACAGGGCTCTCCTACGAGCAGTACTTC
cdr3_aa: CASSLERTGLSYEQYF

d_call: .
v_call: TRBV5-1
j_call: TRBJ2-2
clone_size: .
cdr3_nt: TGCGCCAGCAGCTTGGACAGGGCGATCGGGGAGCTGTTTTTT
cdr3_aa: CASSLDRAIGELFF

d_call: .
v_call: TRBV3-1/TRBV3-2
j_call: TRBJ2-5
clone_size: .
cdr3_nt: TGTGCCAGCAGCCGACGGAGAAATCAAGAGACCCAGTACTTC
cdr3_aa: CASSRRRNQETQYF

d_call: TRBD1
v_call: TRBV5-1
j_call: TRBJ2-7
clone_size: few
cdr3_nt: TGCGCCAGCAGCTCCGGGACAGGGGGCTACGAGCAGTACTTC
cdr3_aa: CASSSGTGGYEQYF

d_call: .
v_call: TRBV7-3
j_call: TRBJ1-1
clone_size: .
cdr3_nt: TGTGCCAGCAGCCCCAGTGCTATGGGGCTGGCTTTCTTT
cdr3_aa: CASSPSAMGLAFF

d_call: .
v_call: TRBV14
j_call: TRBJ1-2
clone_size: .
cdr3_nt: TGTGCCAGCAGCCAAGATCTGTCCTCGGGCTACACCTTC
cdr3_aa: CASSQDLSSGYTF

d_call: TRBD2
v_call: TRBV29-1
j_call: TRBJ2-2
clone_size: .
cdr3_nt: TGCAGCGCCCTGAAGGGACTAGCGGGGCCACAAACCGGGGAGCTGTTTTTT
cdr3_aa: CSALKGLAGPQTGELFF

d_call: TRBD1
v_call: TRBV7-8
j_call: TRBJ2-2
clone_size: once
cdr3_nt: TGTGCCACCAACCCACATGGACAGGGCGGCACCGGGGAGCTGTTTTTT
cdr3_aa: CATNPHGQGGTGELFF

d_call: .
v_call: TRBV3-1/TRBV3-2
j_call: TRBJ1-6
clone_size: .
cdr3_nt: TGTGCCAGCAGCCAAGGGGTCCTCGCATCAAGGGGTTCACCCCTCCACTTT
cdr3_aa: CASSQGVLASRGSPLHF

d_call: .
v_call: TRBV24-1
j_call: TRBJ2-4
clone_size: .
cdr3_nt: TGTGCCACCAGTGATGCGAGTGAAGCCAAAAACATTCAGTACTTC
cdr3_aa: CATSDASEAKNIQYF

d_call: .
v_call: TRBV6-6
j_call: TRBJ1-1
clone_size: few
cdr3_nt: TGTGCCAGCAGTTACTCGAGAGGGGGGAACACTGAAGCTTTCTTT
cdr3_aa: CASSYSRGGNTEAFF

d_call: .
v_call: TRBV14
j_call: TRBJ2-5
clone_size: .
cdr3_nt: TGTGCCAGCAGCCAAGGGGTTCGAGGAACCCAGTACTTC
cdr3_aa: CASSQGVRGTQYF

d_call: .
v_call: TRBV7-3
j_call: TRBJ2-7
clone_size: few
cdr3_nt: TGTGCCAGCAGCTTAACGGTTGGAGGCGAGCAGTACTTC
cdr3_aa: CASSLTVGGEQYF

d_call: .
v_call: TRBV4-2
j_call: TRBJ2-3
clone_size: .
cdr3_nt: TGTGCCAGCAGCCAAGCAACAGGGAGACGCACAGATACGCAGTATTTT
cdr3_aa: CASSQATGRRTDTQYF

d_call: .
v_call: TRBV7-6
j_call: TRBJ2-2
clone_size: .
cdr3_nt: TGTGCCAGCAGCTTCTTACAGGGAGGGGGAAACACCGGGGAGCTGTTTTTT
cdr3_aa: CASSFLQGGGNTGELFF

d_call: .
v_call: TRBV5-1
j_call: TRBJ2-5
clone_size: few
cdr3_nt: TGCGCCAGCAGCTTTGTAACAGTTCCAGGGGAGACCCAGTACTTC
cdr3_aa: CASSFVTVPGETQYF

d_call: .
v_call: TRBV5-1
j_call: TRBJ1-4
clone_size: few
cdr3_nt: TGCGCCAGCAGTTTCCTCGGTGAAAAACTGTTTTTT
cdr3_aa: CASSFLGEKLFF

d_call: .
v_call: TRBV2
j_call: TRBJ1-3
clone_size: .
cdr3_nt: TGTGCCAGCAGTGCTTCGAGCTCTGGAAACACCATATATTTT
cdr3_aa: CASSASSSGNTIYF

d_call: TRBD1
v_call: TRBV7-9
j_call: TRBJ1-3
clone_size: few
cdr3_nt: TGTGCCAGCAGCCCACCACCCGGACAGGGGGGAAACACCATATATTTT
cdr3_aa: CASSPPPGQGGNTIYF

d_call: .
v_call: TRBV5-1
j_call: TRBJ1-1
clone_size: .
cdr3_nt: TGCGCCAGCAGCTTCGGCAGGTCTCCCCCCAATGCGAACACTGAAGCTTTCTTT
cdr3_aa: CASSFGRSPPNANTEAFF

d_call: TRBD1
v_call: TRBV18
j_call: TRBJ1-1
clone_size: .
cdr3_nt: TGTGCCAGCTCACCACGGGACAGGGTGTTCACTGAAGCTTTCTTT
cdr3_aa: CASSPRDRVFTEAFF

d_call: TRBD1
v_call: TRBV28
j_call: TRBJ1-5
clone_size: .
cdr3_nt: TGTGCCAGCAGGCACCGCAGGGGGCTTGGTCAGCCCCAGCATTTT
cdr3_aa: CASRHRRGLGQPQHF

d_call: TRBD1
v_call: TRBV11-2
j_call: TRBJ1-1
clone_size: .
cdr3_nt: TGTGCCAGCAGCCCACGACAGGGGGCGAGGGACACTGAAGCTTTCTTT
cdr3_aa: CASSPRQGARDTEAFF

d_call: .
v_call: TRBV7-8
j_call: TRBJ2-6
clone_size: .
cdr3_nt: TGTGCCAGCAGCGCCGCCGACCGGGTGCTGGGGGCCAACGTCCTGACTTTC
cdr3_aa: CASSAADRVLGANVLTF

d_call: TRBD2
v_call: TRBV7-3
j_call: TRBJ2-2
clone_size: .
cdr3_nt: TGTGCCAGCAGCTCCCCCACTAGCGGGAGATACACCGGGGAGCTGTTTTTT
cdr3_aa: CASSSPTSGRYTGELFF

d_call: TRBD1
v_call: TRBV5-5
j_call: TRBJ1-5
clone_size: .
cdr3_nt: TGTGCCAGCAGCTTGGACAGGGGGAGCAATCAGCCCCAGCATTTT
cdr3_aa: CASSLDRGSNQPQHF

d_call: TRBD1
v_call: TRBV6-5
j_call: TRBJ1-1
clone_size: .
cdr3_nt: TGTGCCAGCAGGGCGGACAGGGTCGGAACTGAAGCTTTCTTT
cdr3_aa: CASRADRVGTEAFF

d_call: TRBD1
v_call: TRBV2
j_call: TRBJ2-6
clone_size: .
cdr3_nt: TGTGCCAGCAGTGCGCCCGGACAGGGCCGCTCATCTGGGGCCAACGTCCTGACTTTC
cdr3_aa: CASSAPGQGRSSGANVLTF

d_call: TRBD1
v_call: TRBV2
j_call: TRBJ1-2
clone_size: .
cdr3_nt: TGTGCCAGCAGTGGGACAGGGGACAGCTATGGCTACACCTTC
cdr3_aa: CASSGTGDSYGYTF

d_call: .
v_call: TRBV2
j_call: TRBJ2-3
clone_size: .
cdr3_nt: TGTGCCAGCAGGCCGGGACTGGCGGGCGAGAGAGATACGCAGTATTTT
cdr3_aa: CASRPGLAGERDTQYF

d_call: .
v_call: TRBV12-3/TRBV12-4
j_call: TRBJ1-1
clone_size: .
cdr3_nt: TGTGCCAGCAGCCTCACGCAGGGTGCAGCTTTCTTT
cdr3_aa: CASSLTQGAAFF

d_call: TRBD1
v_call: TRBV27
j_call: TRBJ2-7
clone_size: .
cdr3_nt: TGTGCCAGCCGCCCCGGGACAGGGACCTACGAGCAGTACTTC
cdr3_aa: CASRPGTGTYEQYF

d_call: .
v_call: TRBV19
j_call: TRBJ2-5
clone_size: .
cdr3_nt: TGTGCCAGTAGTTTAACACCGGACAGCTACCAAGAGACCCAGTACTTC
cdr3_aa: CASSLTPDSYQETQYF

d_call: TRBD1
v_call: TRBV4-1
j_call: TRBJ2-7
clone_size: .
cdr3_nt: TGCGCCAGCAGCCAACGAAAGGGACAGGGGTACGAGCAGTACTTC
cdr3_aa: CASSQRKGQGYEQYF

d_call: .
v_call: TRBV29-1
j_call: TRBJ1-1
clone_size: .
cdr3_nt: TGCAGCGCCATCCATAGGAGCACTGTGAACACTGAAGCTTTCTTT
cdr3_aa: CSAIHRSTVNTEAFF

d_call: TRBD1
v_call: TRBV2
j_call: TRBJ1-2
clone_size: .
cdr3_nt: TGTGCCAGCAGAACGTTGGACAGGGGGCGAGCTTTGTATGGCTACACCTTC
cdr3_aa: CASRTLDRGRALYGYTF

d_call: .
v_call: TRBV14
j_call: TRBJ2-3
clone_size: .
cdr3_nt: TGTGCCAGCAGCCGACAGGCCCTTAGCACAGATACGCAGTATTTT
cdr3_aa: CASSRQALSTDTQYF

d_call: .
v_call: TRBV7-8
j_call: TRBJ1-2
clone_size: .
cdr3_nt: TGTGCCAGCAGCCGTAGCGAGGCAGGGGACGGCTACACCTTC
cdr3_aa: CASSRSEAGDGYTF

d_call: .
v_call: TRBV29-1
j_call: TRBJ1-1
clone_size: .
cdr3_nt: TGCAGCGTTGAAGCCCCCCTAACCATGAACACTGAAGCTTTCTTT
cdr3_aa: CSVEAPLTMNTEAFF

d_call: .
v_call: TRBV7-8
j_call: TRBJ1-5
clone_size: .
cdr3_nt: TGTGCCAGCAGCTTAGACAGGACTAGCAATCAGCCCCAGCATTTT
cdr3_aa: CASSLDRTSNQPQHF

d_call: .
v_call: TRBV11-2
j_call: TRBJ2-1
clone_size: .
cdr3_nt: TGTGCCAGCAGCCTCCTTGGCATTGAGCAGTTCTTC
cdr3_aa: CASSLLGIEQFF

d_call: TRBD1
v_call: TRBV2
j_call: TRBJ1-2
clone_size: .
cdr3_nt: TGTGCCAGCAGTGAGGACAGGGGCATTCTTCAAGGCTACACCTTC
cdr3_aa: CASSEDRGILQGYTF

d_call: .
v_call: TRBV21-1
j_call: TRBJ1-1
clone_size: .
cdr3_nt: TGTGCCAGCAGCAACCCTTGGGCCAACATGAACACTGAAGCTTTCTTT
cdr3_aa: CASSNPWANMNTEAFF

d_call: .
v_call: TRBV5-1
j_call: TRBJ1-1
clone_size: .
cdr3_nt: TGCGCCAGCAGCTTGGGGTCAGATGCCTCCACTGAAGCTTTCTTT
cdr3_aa: CASSLGSDASTEAFF

d_call: TRBD1
v_call: TRBV10-3
j_call: TRBJ2-6
clone_size: .
cdr3_nt: TGTGCCATCAGTGAAGGGACAGTAGCTGGGGCCAACGTCCTGACTTTC
cdr3_aa: CAISEGTVAGANVLTF